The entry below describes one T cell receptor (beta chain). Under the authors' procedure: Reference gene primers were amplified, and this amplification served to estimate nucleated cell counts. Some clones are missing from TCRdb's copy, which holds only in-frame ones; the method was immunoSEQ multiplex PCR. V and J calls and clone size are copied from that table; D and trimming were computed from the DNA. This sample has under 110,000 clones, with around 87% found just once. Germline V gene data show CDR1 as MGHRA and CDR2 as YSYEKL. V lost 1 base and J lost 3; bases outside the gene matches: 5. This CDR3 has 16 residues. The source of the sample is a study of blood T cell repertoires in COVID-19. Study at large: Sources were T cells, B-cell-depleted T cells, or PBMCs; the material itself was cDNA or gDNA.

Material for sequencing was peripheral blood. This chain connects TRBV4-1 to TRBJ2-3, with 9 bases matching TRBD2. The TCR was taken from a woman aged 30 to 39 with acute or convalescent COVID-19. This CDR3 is CASSQAYGLATDTQYF. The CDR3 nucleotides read TGCGCCAGCAGCCAAGCGTACGGACTAGCGACAGATACGCAGTATTTT.